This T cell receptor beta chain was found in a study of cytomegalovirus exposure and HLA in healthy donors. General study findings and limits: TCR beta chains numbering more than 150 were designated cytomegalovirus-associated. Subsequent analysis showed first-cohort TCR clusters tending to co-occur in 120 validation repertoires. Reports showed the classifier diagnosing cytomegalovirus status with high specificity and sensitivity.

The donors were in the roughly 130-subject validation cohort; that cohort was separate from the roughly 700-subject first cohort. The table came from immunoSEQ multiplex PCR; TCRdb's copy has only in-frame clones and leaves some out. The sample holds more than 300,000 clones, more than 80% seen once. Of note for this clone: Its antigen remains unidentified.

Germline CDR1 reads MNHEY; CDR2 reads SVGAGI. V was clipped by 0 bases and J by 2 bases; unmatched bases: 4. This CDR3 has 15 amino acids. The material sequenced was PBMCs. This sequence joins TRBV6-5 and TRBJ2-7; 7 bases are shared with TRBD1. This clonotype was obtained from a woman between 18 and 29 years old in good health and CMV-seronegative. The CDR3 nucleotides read TGTGCCAGCAGTTACTCGGGACAGTCGGCCTACGAGCAGTACTTC. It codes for CASSYSGQSAYEQYF.